The 29 T cell receptor beta chains below were found in one sample sequenced in a study of T cell responses to AZD1222 COVID-19 vaccine. Some clones are missing from TCRdb's copy, which holds only in-frame ones; the method was immunoSEQ multiplex PCR. The sample lists about 200,000 clones; about 89% were seen once. The sequenced sample was peripheral blood, obtained 28 days after the second AZD1222 dose. The source of these receptors is an adult who received the AZD1222 COVID-19 vaccine.

This clone was detected only once. The V call is TRBV6-6, the J call TRBJ1-4, with D maybe TRBD1 (6 bases). Germline CDR1 reads MNHNY; CDR2 reads SVGAGI (reference sequence). V lost 4 bases and J lost 3, with 9 bases in between. The CDR3 runs 14 residues. CDR3 DNA sequence: TGTGCCAGCAGTTCGACAGGTGCTAATGAAAAACTGTTTTTT. Protein: CASSSTGANEKLFF.

V gene TRBV3-1 (or the pseudogene TRBV3-2) combines with J gene TRBJ2-5; D call uncertain. The CDR3 has 14 residues. Deletions cut 1 base from V and 5 bases from J, with 11 bases between. The germline CDR1 and CDR2 sequences are LGHDT and YNNKEL (reference sequence). The CDR3 DNA reads TGTGCCAGCAGCCAAGTCGGCCTTCCGGAGACCCAGTACTTC. Its protein is CASSQVGLPETQYF.

V gene TRBV6-6 combines with J gene TRBJ1-4; a possible D gene is TRBD1 (6 bases). Trimming stripped 4 bases from V and 8 bases from J, with 11 bases between. In germline, CDR1 is MNHNY, CDR2 SVGAGI (reference sequence). This CDR3 region has 13 residues. CDR3 in amino acids: CASSSRGEEKLFF. The CDR3 DNA follows: TGTGCCAGCAGTTCCAGGGGAGAGGAAAAACTGTTTTTT.

The genes are TRBV5-8 and TRBJ1-3; no firm D call. The V and J ends lost 1 base and 0 bases respectively, with 8 bases between them. Germline CDR1 reads SGHTS; CDR2 reads YDEGEE. This CDR3 has 15 amino acids. The CDR3 region is CASSLKRVSGNTIYF. The CDR3 coding sequence is TGTGCCAGCAGCTTGAAGCGAGTCTCTGGAAACACCATATATTTT.

The chain employs TRBV7-9 and TRBJ2-7; D remains ambiguous. The CDR3 length is 14 residues. The germline V gene has CDR1 SEHNR and CDR2 FQNEAQ (reference sequence). V was clipped by 3 bases and J by 5 bases, with 14 bases between them. The CDR3 is CASSFGIEGDEQYF. For the CDR3, the DNA is TGTGCCAGCAGCTTTGGTATTGAAGGCGACGAGCAGTACTTC.

The V and J genes are TRBV24-1 and TRBJ2-1; D is undetermined. Trimming shortened V by 3 bases and J by 0 bases, and 8 bases separated the two germline ends. Germline V gives CDR1 KGHDR, CDR2 SFDVKD. This CDR3 has 15 residues. CDR3 DNA sequence: TGTGCCACCAGTGATCCCCTGAGCTCCTACAATGAGCAGTTCTTC. Translation: CATSDPLSSYNEQFF.

This sequence joins TRBV11-2 and TRBJ2-1; D remains ambiguous. Germline CDR1 reads SGHAT; CDR2 reads FQNNGV. The CDR3 loop spans 13 amino acids. V was pared by 8 bases and J by 4 bases, with 12 bases between. The CDR3 reads CASGETSYNEQFF. The CDR3 coding sequence is TGTGCCAGCGGAGAGACGTCATACAATGAGCAGTTCTTC.

The chain joins TRBV18 to TRBJ1-2; D is ambiguous. This CDR3 is built from 15 residues. From germline, CDR1 is KGHSH and CDR2 LQKENI. V lost 1 base to trimming and J lost 3 bases, with 12 bases between them. The CDR3 protein is CASSPQADSYYGYTF. CDR3 DNA sequence: TGTGCCAGCTCACCACAGGCGGATTCATACTATGGCTACACCTTC.

A note on this clone: At one boundary the junction diverges from the germline segment, which might be a read error. The genes are TRBV5-1 and TRBJ1-1; a weak D match, TRBD1 (5 bases). Germline CDR1 is SGHRS and CDR2 is YFSETQ. This CDR3 has 15 residues. The CDR3 reads CASSFGAQRNAEAFF. CDR3 DNA sequence: TGCGCCAGCAGCTTTGGGGCCCAGCGGAACGCTGAAGCTTTCTTT.

This rearrangement joins TRBV9 to TRBJ2-2; D is uncertain. The CDR3 spans 16 residues. V was shortened by 0 bases and J by 3 bases, with 12 bases between the two germline ends. Germline-derived CDR1 and CDR2 are SGDLS and YYNGEE. CDR3 protein: CASSVEPFPDTGELFF. CDR3 nucleotides: TGTGCCAGCAGCGTAGAGCCGTTCCCGGACACCGGGGAGCTGTTTTTT.

This rearrangement joins TRBV5-1 to TRBJ1-1, with D possibly being TRBD1 (6 bases). The germline V gene encodes CDR1 SGHRS and CDR2 YFSETQ. Trimming removed 0 bases at V and 1 base at J, with 13 bases between. This CDR3 is 16 amino acids long. CDR3 loop: CASSLVTGRGNTEAFF. In DNA form, the CDR3 reads TGCGCCAGCAGCTTGGTTACAGGGAGGGGGAACACTGAAGCTTTCTTT.

J is TRBJ2-7 and V is TRBV4-1; D gene unclear. The germline CDR1 and CDR2 sequences are MGHRA and YSYEKL. This CDR3 has 15 residues. Trimming took 2 bases from V and 2 from J, leaving 13 bases between them. In DNA, the CDR3 is TGCGCCAGCAGCCAAATCTCGAGCGCAACCTACGAGCAGTACTTC. It encodes CASSQISSATYEQYF.

The rearrangement joins TRBV5-1 to TRBJ2-5; 9 nucleotides align to TRBD2. The CDR3 length is 17 residues. V was clipped by 0 bases and J by 4 bases; unmatched bases: 10. Germline CDR1 reads SGHRS; CDR2 reads YFSETQ. The CDR3: CASSLVGGREPRETQYF. In nucleotides, the CDR3 is TGCGCCAGCAGCTTGGTCGGCGGGAGGGAACCCCGAGAGACCCAGTACTTC.

The gene calls are TRBV9 and TRBJ1-2; D gene ambiguous. V shed 0 bases and J shed 4 bases, with 10 bases lying between them. Germline-derived CDR1 and CDR2 are SGDLS and YYNGEE. The CDR3 totals 14 residues. The CDR3 bases are TGTGCCAGCAGCGTAGGTGGGGAGGGCTATGGCTACACCTTC. It translates to CASSVGGEGYGYTF.

This chain joins TRBV6-1 and TRBJ1-2; 7 bases are a match to TRBD1. Germline CDR1 and CDR2: MNHNS and SASEGT. This CDR3 spans 18 amino acids. With V trimmed by 2 bases and J by 8 bases, 20 bases remained unmatched. The CDR3 here is CASSEILPKRQGGWGYTF. DNA for the CDR3: TGTGCCAGCAGTGAAATTTTGCCGAAGAGACAGGGCGGGTGGGGCTACACCTTC.

V gene TRBV28 combines with J gene TRBJ2-7; TRBD1 aligns across 7 bases. The CDR3 is 14 amino acids. The trim removed 5 bases at V and 4 bases at J, leaving 8 bases unmatched. Germline assignment: CDR1 MDHEN and CDR2 SYDVKM. DNA of the CDR3: TGTGCCAGCAGTCTAGGACAGGCTGGGTACGAGCAGTACTTC. It yields the protein CASSLGQAGYEQYF. Together with reference TRBV28 and TRBJ2-7, the CDR3 gives the full variable domain: DVKVTQSSRYLVKRTGEKVFLECVQDMDHENMFWYRQDPGLGLRLIYFSYDVKMKEKGDIPEGYSVSREKKERFSLILESASTNQTSMYLCASSLGQAGYEQYFGPGTRLTVT.

This clone was seen a single time. The gene calls are TRBV19 and TRBJ1-1; maybe TRBD1 (6 bases). V was trimmed by 3 bases and J by 0 bases, leaving 8 bases between them. Germline values: CDR1 LNHDA, CDR2 SQIVND (reference sequence). This CDR3 contains 14 residues. The CDR3 DNA reads TGTGCCAGTAGTATGGCAGGGGTGAACACTGAAGCTTTCTTT. Amino acid sequence: CASSMAGVNTEAFF.

The V call is TRBV6-5, the J call TRBJ2-3; D gene ambiguous. The CDR3 is 14 residues long. Germline CDR1 and CDR2: MNHEY and SVGAGI. V lost 6 bases and J lost 0, with 10 bases in between. The CDR3 sequence: CASSQQPSTDTQYF. The CDR3 DNA is TGTGCCAGCAGCCAACAGCCTAGCACAGATACGCAGTATTTT.

The V gene is TRBV11-2, the J gene TRBJ2-5; D gene unclear. The CDR3 contains 14 residues. Deletions cut 3 bases from V and 1 base from J, with 9 bases between. Germline lookup yields CDR1 SGHAT and CDR2 FQNNGV. CDR3 coding DNA: TGTGCCAGCAGCTTCCATCGGGTCCAAGAGACCCAGTACTTC. Its protein product is CASSFHRVQETQYF.

The CDR3 spells CASSSRDRGNSGANVLTF. CDR3 DNA: TGTGCCAGCAGTTCCAGGGACAGAGGCAACTCTGGGGCCAACGTCCTGACTTTC. The chain joins TRBV27 to TRBJ2-6; 7 nucleotides match TRBD1. This CDR3 has 18 residues. Unmatched junction bases numbered 9, after V lost 4 bases and J lost 0 bases. From germline, CDR1 is MNHEY and CDR2 SMNVEV (reference sequence).

This clone is a singleton in its sample. At one of its ends the junction is not consistent with the germline gene, which may arise from a read error. The chain couples TRBV28 to TRBJ1-2; 10 bases line up with TRBD1. CDR1 is MDHEN, CDR2 SYDVKM, per germline. This CDR3 region has 13 residues. The CDR3 DNA follows: TGTGCCAGCAGTTTCTCGGACAGGGGGGCGCATGGCTTC. Its translation is CASSFSDRGAHGF.

This rearrangement joins TRBV4-1 to TRBJ1-1, with D unresolved. Between the trimmed V and J ends, which lost 4 bases and 1 base, there was a span of 10 bases. The CDR3 totals 14 residues. Germline assignment: CDR1 MGHRA and CDR2 YSYEKL. The CDR3 bases are TGCGCCAGCAGCCCCCCAGACGGGAACACTGAAGCTTTCTTT. It specifies CASSPPDGNTEAFF.

Concerning this clone itself: The sample holds other DNA sequences that translate to the same CDR3. V is TRBV28 and J is TRBJ1-5; D might be TRBD1 (5 bases). The germline V gene has CDR1 MDHEN and CDR2 SYDVKM. Trimming removed 3 bases from V and 0 bases from J, with 12 bases in between. The CDR3 totals 16 residues. The CDR3 here is CASSFRTGYSNQPQHF. CDR3 bases: TGTGCCAGCAGTTTCCGTACAGGTTATAGCAATCAGCCCCAGCATTTT.

J is TRBJ1-5 and V is TRBV6-5; 7 bases are a match to TRBD1. V shed 10 bases and J 3 bases; nucleotides not matched to a gene: 12. Looked up from germline, CDR1 is MNHEY and CDR2 is SVGAGI. CDR3 length: 15 residues. CDR3 sequence reads: CATRLTGEDNQPQHF. The CDR3 region has the DNA TGTGCCACCCGGCTTACAGGGGAGGACAATCAGCCCCAGCATTTT.

This chain uses TRBV5-4 with TRBJ1-2, with TRBD1 as a possible D gene (5 bases). The CDR3 sequence is 15 residues long. V was pared by 4 bases and J by 10 bases, with 23 bases between. Germline V gene data show CDR1 as SGHNT and CDR2 as YYREEE (reference sequence). Here the CDR3 DNA reads TGTGCCAGCAGCAGCAAGGGACTCCTAAACTCACTCTACACCTTC. This sequence encodes CASSSKGLLNSLYTF.

V gene TRBV29-1 combines with J gene TRBJ2-1, with no clear D. V was shortened by 6 bases and J by 0 bases, with 15 bases between the two germline ends. The CDR3 runs 15 residues. Germline-derived CDR1 and CDR2 are SQVTM and ANQGSEA. The CDR3 sequence is CSVPKGYSSYNEQFF. DNA of the CDR3: TGCAGCGTCCCCAAAGGGTATAGCTCCTACAATGAGCAGTTCTTC.

This chain links TRBV7-9 with TRBJ1-6; the match to TRBD1 covers 7 bases. J was trimmed by 9 bases and V by 7 bases; bases with no gene match: 9. CDR3 length: 14 amino acids. Germline V gene data show CDR1 as SEHNR and CDR2 as FQNEAQ (reference sequence). CDR3 sequence (DNA): TGTGCCAGCAATCTAGGACAGGCCGTTTCACCCCTCCACTTT. As protein: CASNLGQAVSPLHF.

This sequence joins TRBV5-1 and TRBJ1-1; weak D call: TRBD1 (5 bases). The CDR3 runs 14 residues. The germline gives CDR1 SGHRS, CDR2 YFSETQ. Trimming left V 9 bases short and J 5 bases short, with 20 bases between. CDR3 bases: TGCGCCACCTCTTTCGGGGGGTTGTTAACTGAAGCTTTCTTT. Translating gives CATSFGGLLTEAFF.

This clone was counted once. One end of the junction does not line up with germline, which may come from a read error. V and J are TRBV10-3 and TRBJ2-1; TRBD2 matches at 9 bases. Germline lookup yields CDR1 ENHRY and CDR2 SYGVKD. The CDR3 runs to 17 residues. Here the CDR3 reads CGISPTISGSSYNEQFF. In nucleotides, the CDR3 is TGTGGCATCTCCCCCACCATTAGCGGGAGCTCCTACAATGAGCAGTTCTTC.